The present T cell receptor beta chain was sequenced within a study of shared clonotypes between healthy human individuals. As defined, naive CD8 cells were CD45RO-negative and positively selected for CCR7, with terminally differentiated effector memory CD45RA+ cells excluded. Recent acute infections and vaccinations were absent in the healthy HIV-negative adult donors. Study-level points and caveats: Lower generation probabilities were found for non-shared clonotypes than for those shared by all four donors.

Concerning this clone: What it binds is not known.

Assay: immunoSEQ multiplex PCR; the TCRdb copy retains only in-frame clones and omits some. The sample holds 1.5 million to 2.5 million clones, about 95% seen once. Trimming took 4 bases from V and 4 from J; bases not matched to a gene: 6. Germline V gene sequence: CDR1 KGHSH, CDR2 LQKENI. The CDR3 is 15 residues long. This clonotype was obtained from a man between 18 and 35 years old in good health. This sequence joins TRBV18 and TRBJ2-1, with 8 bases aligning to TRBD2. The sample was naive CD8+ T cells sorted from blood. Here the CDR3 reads CASSRPGGAYNEQFF. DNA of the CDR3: TGTGCCAGCTCACGCCCGGGAGGGGCTTACAATGAGCAGTTCTTC.